This TCR beta chain was captured in a study of T cells in localized non-small cell lung cancer. Findings of the study overall: The highest T cell clonality was in uninvolved adjacent lung, above tumor.

Data came from immunoSEQ multiplex PCR; TCRdb stores just in-frame clones and leaves some out. Among about 2,100 clones listed, roughly 29% were seen once. CDR1 LNHDA and CDR2 SQIVND come from the germline V gene (reference sequence). Trimming left V 7 bases short and J 5 bases short, with 14 bases between. There are 13 residues in the CDR3. This clone showed up just once. What it binds is unknown. The chain carries TRBV19 and TRBJ1-1; D might be TRBD1 (5 bases). The sequencing here drew on normal lung tissue next to the tumor, taken before any cancer treatment. This TCR was sampled from a male donor older than 55 with stage I squamous cell lung carcinoma. CDR3 residues: CASTTNGGTEAFF. The CDR3 coding sequence is TGTGCCAGTACCACTAACGGGGGAACTGAAGCTTTCTTT.